The 23 T cell receptor beta chains below all came from one sample that was sequenced in a study of OX40 agonist ivuxolimab in advanced cancers. Some clones are missing from TCRdb's copy, which holds only in-frame ones; the method was immunoSEQ multiplex PCR. The profile covers around 65,000 clones, with about 91% appearing a single time and around 15% taken by the ten largest. The source was CD4+ or CD8+ T cells sorted from blood, collected in a trial of the OX40 agonist ivuxolimab. These receptors were collected from an adult with an advanced solid tumor such as melanoma, head and neck, liver or kidney cancer.

The chain combines TRBV11-2 with TRBJ1-3, with 7 bases matching TRBD1. Trimming at V came to 5 bases and at J to 0 bases, leaving 4 bases not matched to a gene. The CDR3 consists of 15 residues. The germline V gene encodes CDR1 SGHAT and CDR2 FQNNGV. The CDR3 region is CASSTDRFSGNTIYF. Here the CDR3 DNA reads TGTGCCAGCAGCACGGACAGGTTCTCTGGAAACACCATATATTTT.

V gene TRBV21-1 combines with J gene TRBJ1-1. TRBV21-1 is classified as a pseudogene. The CDR3 extends over 15 amino acids. CDR3 DNA sequence: TGTGCCAGCAGCAAAGATCTCTACGGTAACACTGAAGCTTTCTTT. This encodes CASSKDLYGNTEAFF.

The chain employs TRBV5-1 and TRBJ2-2, with 8 bases lining up with TRBD2. Germline V gene sequence: CDR1 SGHRS, CDR2 YFSETQ. The CDR3 loop spans 15 amino acids. V shed 2 bases and J 6 bases; nucleotides not matched to a gene: 6. The DNA of the CDR3 is TGCGCCAGCAGCTTCGGCGCGGGAGGCGCCGGGGAGCTGTTTTTT. Amino acids: CASSFGAGGAGELFF.

This rearrangement joins TRBV29-1 to TRBJ2-5; D not certain. The J call is uncertain, as TRBJ2-7 better fits the DNA end. This CDR3 contains 15 residues. In germline, CDR1 is SQVTM, CDR2 ANQGSEA. The CDR3 protein is CSVEEAGDLSYEQYF. CDR3 DNA sequence: TGCAGCGTTGAAGAAGCCGGCGACTTATCCTACGAGCAGTACTTC.

This clone was recorded a few times. The sample has other DNA sequences that encode this CDR3 too. The chain joins TRBV5-4 to TRBJ1-5; D unclear. With 0 bases removed from V and 7 bases from J, the gap between germline ends came to 5 bases. CDR1 and CDR2 from the germline V gene are SGHNT and YYREEE (reference sequence). This CDR3 comprises 12 residues. CDR3 DNA: TGTGCCAGCAGCTTGGAGGGCCAGCCCCAGCATTTT. Translation: CASSLEGQPQHF. The full variable domain, with the rest looked up from reference TRBV5-4 and TRBJ1-5, is ETGVTQSPTHLIKTRGQQVTLRCSSQSGHNTVSWYQQALGQGPQFIFQYYREEENGRGNFPPRFSGLQFPNYSSELNVNALELDDSALYLCASSLEGQPQHFGDGTRLSIL.

This rearrangement joins TRBV6-6 to TRBJ2-5, with 13 bases that match TRBD2. The CDR3 is 16 residues long. Unmatched junction bases numbered 0, after V lost 0 bases and J lost 2 bases. CDR1 is MNHNY and CDR2 is SVGAGI in the germline V gene (reference sequence). The CDR3 protein is CASSYSTSGGQETQYF. Here the CDR3 DNA reads TGTGCCAGCAGTTACTCGACTAGCGGGGGGCAAGAGACCCAGTACTTC.

The rearrangement links TRBV5-5 to TRBJ1-2, with a weak D call TRBD1 (6 bases). The ends were cut back, 5 bases at V and 0 bases at J, with 11 bases in the middle. The length of the CDR3 is 14 residues. Germline CDR1 reads SGHKS; CDR2 reads YYEKEE (reference sequence). This CDR3 is CASRDSIPNYGYTF. The CDR3 nucleotides read TGTGCCAGCAGGGACAGCATTCCTAACTATGGCTACACCTTC.

V gene TRBV6-5 combines with J gene TRBJ2-5; TRBD1 matches 8 bases. Per germline, CDR1 MNHEY and CDR2 SVGAGI. Germline trimming cut 5 bases from V and 5 bases from J; bases unmatched to any gene: 7. The CDR3 contains 14 residues. This CDR3 reads CASSPGGRKETQYF. The CDR3 nucleotides are TGTGCCAGCAGTCCAGGGGGCAGGAAGGAGACCCAGTACTTC.

The rearrangement uses TRBV27 and TRBJ1-1; no definite D call. Germline CDR1 reads MNHEY; CDR2 reads SMNVEV (reference sequence). Trimming left V 7 bases short and J 4 bases short, with 16 bases between. The length of the CDR3 is 14 residues. Here the CDR3 DNA reads TGTGCCAGCACCCCGTCAAACTTCGGCACTGAAGCTTTCTTT. Amino acid sequence: CASTPSNFGTEAFF.

The V and J genes are TRBV4-1 and TRBJ1-6; 7 nucleotides match TRBD1. The V gene end was trimmed by 2 bases and the J gene end by 6 bases; junction bases not matched to a gene: 10. CDR1 is MGHRA and CDR2 is YSYEKL in the germline V gene. The CDR3 loop spans 17 amino acids. CDR3 DNA sequence: TGCGCCAGCAGCCAAAGTACGGGGACAGTTATTAATTCACCCCTCCACTTT. This gives the protein CASSQSTGTVINSPLHF.

This chain uses TRBV6-4 with TRBJ2-7, with 12 bases fitting TRBD1. The V and J ends lost 2 bases and 7 bases, in that order; junction bases with no gene match: 6. Germline V gene sequence: CDR1 MRHNA, CDR2 SNTAGT. This CDR3 has 15 amino acids. CDR3 sequence (DNA): TGTGCCAGCAGTGACGGGACAGGGGGCTCGGGTGAGCAGTACTTC. This translates into CASSDGTGGSGEQYF.

V and J are TRBV2 and TRBJ2-3; D is possibly TRBD1 (6 bases). The CDR3 extends over 17 amino acids. Trimming shortened V by 4 bases and J by 1 base, and 18 bases separated the two germline ends. Germline CDR1 SNHLY, CDR2 FYNNEI. CDR3 in DNA: TGTGCCAGCAGTGTGACAGGCGCAAGTTCACGCACAGATACGCAGTATTTT. Encoded protein: CASSVTGASSRTDTQYF.

The chain joins TRBV25-1 to TRBJ1-2; D remains ambiguous. Between the trimmed V and J ends, which lost 4 bases and 1 base, there was a span of 7 bases. From germline, CDR1 is MGHDK and CDR2 SYGVNS. This CDR3 spans 13 amino acids. The CDR3 DNA is TGTGCCAGCAGTGTAGGAAATAACTATGGCTACACCTTC. Translated, it gives CASSVGNNYGYTF.

This rearrangement joins TRBV27 to TRBJ2-7, with TRBD2 matching 10 bases. Germline CDR1 is MNHEY and CDR2 is SMNVEV (reference sequence). CDR3 length equals 13 residues. V shed 9 bases and J 2 bases; nucleotides not matched to a gene: 4. The CDR3 is CASGTSVAYEQYF. The CDR3 DNA follows: TGTGCCAGTGGGACTAGCGTGGCCTACGAGCAGTACTTC.

The V and J genes are TRBV19 and TRBJ2-2; D is unclear. The CDR3 has 14 residues. With 3 bases removed from V and 7 bases from J, the gap between germline ends came to 12 bases. Germline loops: CDR1 LNHDA, CDR2 SQIVND (reference sequence). The CDR3: CASSIYAGNGELFF. CDR3 nucleotides: TGTGCCAGTAGTATTTACGCAGGCAACGGGGAGCTGTTTTTT.

This clone is deemed medium-sized (0.01 to 0.1%). The CDR3 region is CASRTGGTDTQYF. Written as DNA, the CDR3 is TGTGCCAGCAGAACGGGAGGCACAGATACGCAGTATTTT. V and J are TRBV5-4 and TRBJ2-3, with D possibly being TRBD2 (6 bases). CDR3 length: 13 residues. V lost 5 bases, J lost 1 base, and 8 bases lay in between. The V gene's germline CDR1 is SGHNT and CDR2 YYREEE (reference sequence). Drawing the rest from reference TRBV5-4 and TRBJ2-3, the complete variable domain is ETGVTQSPTHLIKTRGQQVTLRCSSQSGHNTVSWYQQALGQGPQFIFQYYREEENGRGNFPPRFSGLQFPNYSSELNVNALELDDSALYLCASRTGGTDTQYFGPGTRLTVL.

The rearrangement links TRBV7-2 to TRBJ2-7; D possibly matches TRBD1 or TRBD2 (5 bases each). The CDR3 sequence is 14 residues long. Per germline, CDR1 SGHTA and CDR2 FQGNSA. V dropped 5 bases and J dropped 3 bases, with 14 bases sitting between them. The CDR3 reads CASSTRDGYYEQYF. The CDR3 DNA reads as TGTGCCAGCAGCACAAGGGACGGGTACTACGAGCAGTACTTC.

As DNA, the CDR3 is TGTGCCAGCAGCCAAGATTACGTAGACCCTACCTGGGGCTACACCTTC. This sequence encodes CASSQDYVDPTWGYTF. V usage is TRBV14 and J usage is TRBJ1-2; D is unclear. CDR1 is SGHDN and CDR2 is FVKESK in the germline V gene. CDR3 length: 16 amino acids. Between the trimmed V and J ends, which lost 0 bases and 8 bases, there was a span of 19 bases.

This clone was detected a few times. The CDR3 protein is CASSPGQEWDTGELFF. CDR3 in DNA: TGTGCCAGCAGCCCCGGACAGGAATGGGACACCGGGGAGCTGTTTTTT. The chain joins TRBV7-9 to TRBJ2-2, with 7 bases fitting TRBD1. There are 16 residues in the CDR3. V was clipped by 5 bases and J by 3 bases; unmatched bases: 9. CDR1 and CDR2 (germline): SEHNR, FQNEAQ (reference sequence).

The chain combines TRBV7-9 with TRBJ2-1; tentative D call: TRBD1 (6 bases). The V gene's germline CDR1 is SEHNR and CDR2 FQNEAQ (reference sequence). The CDR3 covers 19 residues. Trimming removed 5 bases at V and 0 bases at J, with 23 bases between. This CDR3 reads CASSTPPRGQISSYNEQFF. DNA for the CDR3: TGTGCCAGCAGCACGCCCCCCCGAGGACAGATAAGCTCCTACAATGAGCAGTTCTTC.

This clone showed up just a few times. This sequence joins TRBV4-2 and TRBJ1-4; 9 positions agree with TRBD1. This CDR3 has 16 amino acids. V gave up 0 bases and J gave up 7 bases; unmatched junction bases: 6. Germline values: CDR1 LGHNA, CDR2 YNFKEQ. The DNA of the CDR3 is TGTGCCAGCAGCCAAGATCTTGGACAGGGGAGTGAAAAACTGTTTTTT. Its protein is CASSQDLGQGSEKLFF.

This chain connects TRBV9 to TRBJ2-7; perhaps TRBD2 as D (5 bases). The CDR3 extends over 13 amino acids. V gave up 5 bases and J gave up 5 bases, with 14 bases separating them. Germline lookup yields CDR1 SGDLS and CDR2 YYNGEE. In DNA form, the CDR3 reads TGTGCCAGCAGTCGAGGGTCACGAGACGAGCAGTACTTC. It specifies CASSRGSRDEQYF.

This sequence joins TRBV11-2 and TRBJ1-6, with a tentative D call TRBD1 (5 bases). The CDR3 covers 16 residues. V was shortened by 4 bases and J by 7 bases, with 17 bases between the two germline ends. Germline loops: CDR1 SGHAT, CDR2 FQNNGV. This CDR3 is CASSSSPGLLNSPLHF. The CDR3 DNA reads TGTGCCAGCAGCTCCTCTCCGGGACTGCTAAATTCACCCCTCCACTTT.